The 14 T cell receptor beta chains in this list originate from one sample, sequenced in a study of blood T cell repertoires in COVID-19. Sequenced by immunoSEQ multiplex PCR; TCRdb stores in-frame clones only, minus some. Among 350,000 to 450,000 clones listed, more than 75% were seen once. Sequencing was performed on peripheral blood. Every receptor here comes from a human donor in a cohort sampled during active COVID-19.

V and J are TRBV29-1 and TRBJ2-1; TRBD2 matches 11 bases. The V gene end was trimmed by 4 bases and the J gene end by 7 bases; junction bases not matched to a gene: 3. The CDR3 extends over 13 amino acids. From germline, CDR1 is SQVTM and CDR2 ANQGSEA. The CDR3 DNA reads TGCAGCGTTGTAGCGGGAGGGCCGAATGAGCAGTTCTTC. Its translation: CSVVAGGPNEQFF.

The chain has TRBV5-1 and TRBJ2-2; D might be TRBD2 (6 bases). The germline CDR1 and CDR2 sequences are SGHRS and YFSETQ. CDR3 length equals 16 residues. V shed 0 bases and J shed 1 base, with 10 bases lying between them. The CDR3 DNA sequence: TGCGCCAGCAGCTTGGGCGGGGCGGTGAACACCGGGGAGCTGTTTTTT. Its translation is CASSLGGAVNTGELFF.

The chain has TRBV19 and TRBJ1-2, with 9 bases that match TRBD1. The germline CDR1 and CDR2 sequences are LNHDA and SQIVND (reference sequence). The V gene end was trimmed by 4 bases and the J gene end by 4 bases; junction bases not matched to a gene: 4. This CDR3 spans 14 amino acids. The CDR3 coding sequence is TGTGCCAGTAGTAGGGACAGGGTCGGCTATGGCTACACCTTC. Translated: CASSRDRVGYGYTF.

The genes are TRBV3-1 (or the pseudogene TRBV3-2) and TRBJ1-3, with 10 bases identical to TRBD1. V trimming: 4 bases; J trimming: 8 bases; junction bases outside the gene matches: 5. Germline CDR1 reads LGHDT; CDR2 reads YNNKEL (reference sequence). The CDR3 has 14 amino acids. CDR3 protein: CASSPDRGEYTIYF. The CDR3 DNA follows: TGTGCCAGCAGCCCGGACAGGGGGGAATACACCATATATTTT.

The CDR3 DNA follows: TGTGCCAGCAGTGAGGTAGGGGCGACGGGTGAAAAACTGTTTTTT. Protein: CASSEVGATGEKLFF. The genes are TRBV25-1 and TRBJ1-4; TRBD1 is a possible D gene (5 bases). V was trimmed by 3 bases and J by 7 bases, leaving 15 bases between them. The CDR3 extends over 15 amino acids. CDR1 and CDR2 (germline): MGHDK, SYGVNS.

The chain couples TRBV12-3 or TRBV12-4 to TRBJ1-1; D is ambiguous. This CDR3 is 13 amino acids long. The V end was cut by 3 bases, the J end by 5 bases, with 10 bases between. CDR3 sequence (DNA): TGTGCCAGCAGTTTCGACATGACGACTGAAGCTTTCTTT. Its translation: CASSFDMTTEAFF.

The rearrangement uses TRBV12-3 or TRBV12-4 and TRBJ1-4; TRBD1 is a possible D gene (6 bases). Trimming removed 2 bases from V and 12 bases from J, with 13 bases in between. The length of the CDR3 is 13 residues. CDR3 residues: CASSLKGKGELFF. The CDR3 DNA reads as TGTGCCAGCAGTTTAAAAGGGAAGGGGGAACTGTTTTTT.

The sample holds one count of this clone. The chain carries TRBV5-1 and TRBJ2-5; TRBD2 matches at 9 bases. J lost 1 base, V lost 0 bases, and 7 bases had no gene match. The CDR3 loop spans 17 amino acids. Germline values: CDR1 SGHRS, CDR2 YFSETQ. The CDR3 loop reads CASSLGFSGGLQETQYF. The CDR3 DNA reads as TGCGCCAGCAGCTTGGGTTTTAGCGGGGGTCTCCAAGAGACCCAGTACTTC.

CDR3 residues: CASSLELAGLPSSYEQYF. DNA of the CDR3: TGTGCCAGCAGCTTAGAGTTAGCGGGACTACCCAGCTCCTACGAGCAGTACTTC. The V and J genes are TRBV7-9 and TRBJ2-7; 8 bases align to TRBD2. The CDR3 length is 18 residues. CDR1 SEHNR and CDR2 FQNEAQ come from the germline V gene (reference sequence). The V and J ends lost 1 base and 0 bases, in that order; junction bases with no gene match: 11.

The chain uses TRBV30 and TRBJ2-1; 7 bases map to TRBD1. From germline, CDR1 is GTSNPN and CDR2 SVGIG (reference sequence). CDR3 length: 15 residues. The trim removed 5 bases at V and 3 bases at J, leaving 10 bases unmatched. The CDR3 DNA reads as TGTGCCTGGGCCTTACGGGACAGAGGCTACAATGAGCAGTTCTTC. The encoded protein is CAWALRDRGYNEQFF.

The gene calls are TRBV5-4 and TRBJ2-1, with TRBD2 identical over 8 bases. Germline values: CDR1 SGHNT, CDR2 YYREEE (reference sequence). The CDR3 is 17 residues long. J lost 0 bases, V lost 0 bases, and 5 bases had no gene match. The CDR3 bases are TGTGCCAGCAGCTTGGAAGGCGGGGGGCACTCCTACAATGAGCAGTTCTTC. Its translation is CASSLEGGGHSYNEQFF.

V usage is TRBV4-1 and J usage is TRBJ2-7; 7 positions agree with TRBD1. This CDR3 spans 15 amino acids. Trimming at V came to 0 bases and at J to 4 bases, leaving 6 bases not matched to a gene. Germline-derived CDR1 and CDR2 are MGHRA and YSYEKL. The CDR3 loop is CASSQDSGTAYEQYF. The CDR3, as DNA: TGCGCCAGCAGCCAAGATTCCGGGACAGCATACGAGCAGTACTTC.

The CDR3 nucleotides read TGCGCCAGCAGCTTGAGACTAGCGGAAACTACAGATACGCAGTATTTT. Its translation: CASSLRLAETTDTQYF. The chain recombines TRBV5-1 with TRBJ2-3; 9 positions agree with TRBD2. The CDR3 runs to 16 residues. Germline V gene sequence: CDR1 SGHRS, CDR2 YFSETQ. J gave up 3 bases and V 1 base, and 6 bases lay outside the gene matches.

CDR3 DNA: TGCGCCAGCAGCCCTACCCCCAGGGAAGAGGCAACTAATGAAAAACTGTTTTTT. Translation: CASSPTPREEATNEKLFF. The chain is built from TRBV4-1 and TRBJ1-4; D is perhaps TRBD1 (5 bases). This CDR3 contains 18 residues. Germline V gene lookup returns CDR1 MGHRA and CDR2 YSYEKL. V dropped 4 bases and J dropped 0 bases, with 18 bases sitting between them.